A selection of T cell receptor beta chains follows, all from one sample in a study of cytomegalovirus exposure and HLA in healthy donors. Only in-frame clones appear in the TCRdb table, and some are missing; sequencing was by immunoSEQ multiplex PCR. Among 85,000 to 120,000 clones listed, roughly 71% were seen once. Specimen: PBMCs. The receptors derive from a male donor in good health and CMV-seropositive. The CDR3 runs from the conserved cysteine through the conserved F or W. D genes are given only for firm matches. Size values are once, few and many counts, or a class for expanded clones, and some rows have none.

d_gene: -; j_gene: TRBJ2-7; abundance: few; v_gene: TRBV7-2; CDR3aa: CASSSYYEQYF; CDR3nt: TGTGCCAGCAGCTCGTACTACGAGCAGTACTTC
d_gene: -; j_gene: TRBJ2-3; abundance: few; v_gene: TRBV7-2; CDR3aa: CASSLGGAADTQYF; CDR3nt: TGTGCCAGCAGCTTGGGGGGTGCTGCAGATACGCAGTATTTT
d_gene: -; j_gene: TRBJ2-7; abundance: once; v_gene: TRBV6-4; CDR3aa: CASSDGWQGRLGGF; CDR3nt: TGTGCCAGCAGCGACGGATGGCAGGGAAGGCTCGGTGGGTTC
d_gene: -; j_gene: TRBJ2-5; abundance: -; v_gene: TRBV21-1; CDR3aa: CASSKGWFSVGPESQYF; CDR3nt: TGTGCCAGCAGCAAAGGGTGGTTTTCGGTGGGGCCGGAATCCCAGTACTTC
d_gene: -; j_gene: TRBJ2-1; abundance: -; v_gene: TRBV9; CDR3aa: CASSVAPDYLNPEQFF; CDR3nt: TGTGCCAGCAGCGTAGCCCCGGACTATCTTAACCCTGAGCAGTTCTTC
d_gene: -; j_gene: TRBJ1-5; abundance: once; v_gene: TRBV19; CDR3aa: CASSPGQNQPQHF; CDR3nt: TGTGCCAGTAGTCCGGGACAAAATCAGCCCCAGCATTTT
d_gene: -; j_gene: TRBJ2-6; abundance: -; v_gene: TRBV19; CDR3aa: CASSRQENSGANVLTF; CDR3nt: TGTGCCAGTAGTCGCCAGGAAAACTCTGGGGCCAACGTCCTGACTTTC
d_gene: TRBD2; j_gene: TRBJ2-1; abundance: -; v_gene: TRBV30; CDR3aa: CAWKPTSGDLSEQFF; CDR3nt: TGTGCCTGGAAACCGACTAGCGGGGACTTAAGTGAGCAGTTCTTC
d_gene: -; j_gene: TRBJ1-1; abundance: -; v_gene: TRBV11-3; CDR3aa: CASSRGGTEAFF; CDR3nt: TGTGCCAGCAGTAGGGGCGGCACTGAAGCTTTCTTT
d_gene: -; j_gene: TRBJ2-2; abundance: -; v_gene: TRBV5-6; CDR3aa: CASSLFNSGGHLAGELFF; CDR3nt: TGTGCCAGCAGCTTATTCAATTCGGGGGGACATTTAGCCGGGGAGCTGTTTTTT
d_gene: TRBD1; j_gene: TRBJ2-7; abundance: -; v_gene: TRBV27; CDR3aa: CASSLSTGFSYEQYF; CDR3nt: TGTGCCAGCAGTTTATCGACAGGGTTCTCCTACGAGCAGTACTTC
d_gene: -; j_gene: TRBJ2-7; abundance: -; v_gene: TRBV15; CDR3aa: CATSRKDTPYEQYF; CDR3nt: TGTGCCACCAGCAGAAAGGACACCCCCTACGAGCAGTACTTC
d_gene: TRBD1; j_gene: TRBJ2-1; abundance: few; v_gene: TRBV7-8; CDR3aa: CASSSRTGPLGGEQFF; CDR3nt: TGTGCCAGCAGCTCCCGGACAGGGCCCCTAGGGGGGGAGCAGTTCTTC
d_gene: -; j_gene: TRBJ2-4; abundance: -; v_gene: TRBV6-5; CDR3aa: CASSYRQGSDIQYF; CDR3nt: TGTGCCAGCAGTTACCGGCAGGGGTCGGACATTCAGTACTTC
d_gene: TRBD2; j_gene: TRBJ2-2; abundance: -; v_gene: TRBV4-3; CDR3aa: CASSQLVLAGGGELFF; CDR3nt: TGCGCCAGCAGCCAACTGGTGCTAGCGGGAGGCGGGGAGCTGTTTTTT
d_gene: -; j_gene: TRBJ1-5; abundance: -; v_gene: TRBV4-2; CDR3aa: CASSQDLPTLDQPQHF; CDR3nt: TGTGCCAGCAGCCAAGACTTACCGACTTTAGATCAGCCCCAGCATTTT
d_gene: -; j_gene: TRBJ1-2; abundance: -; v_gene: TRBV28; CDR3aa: CASSVVRNYGYTF; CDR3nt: TGTGCCAGCAGCGTTGTGCGGAACTATGGCTACACCTTC
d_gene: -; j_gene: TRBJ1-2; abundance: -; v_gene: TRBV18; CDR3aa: CASSPRSPGQKVNYGYTF; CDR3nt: TGTGCCAGCTCACCACGATCCCCTGGGCAGAAGGTTAACTATGGCTACACCTTC
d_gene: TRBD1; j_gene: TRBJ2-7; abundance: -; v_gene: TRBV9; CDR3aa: CASSGPGQTSGQYF; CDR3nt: TGTGCCAGCAGCGGGCCGGGACAGACCTCGGGGCAGTACTTC
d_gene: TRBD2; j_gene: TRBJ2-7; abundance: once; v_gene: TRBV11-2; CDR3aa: CASSLSAGGPYEQYF; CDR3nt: TGTGCCAGCAGCTTGTCGGCGGGGGGGCCCTACGAGCAGTACTTC
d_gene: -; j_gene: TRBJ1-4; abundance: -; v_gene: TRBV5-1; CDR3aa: CASSLQQGDEKLFF; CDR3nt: TGCGCCAGCAGCTTGCAACAGGGTGATGAAAAACTGTTTTTT
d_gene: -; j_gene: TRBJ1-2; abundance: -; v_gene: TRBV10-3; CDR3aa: CAISDRTASTSYGYTF; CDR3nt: TGTGCCATCAGTGATCGGACTGCGTCAACTTCCTATGGCTACACCTTC
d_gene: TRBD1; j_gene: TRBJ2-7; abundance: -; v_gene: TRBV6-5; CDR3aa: CASMRDRVDREQYF; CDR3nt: TGTGCCAGCATGAGGGACAGGGTCGACCGCGAGCAGTACTTC
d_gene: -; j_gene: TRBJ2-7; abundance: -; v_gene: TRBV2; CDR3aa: CASSAGNEQYF; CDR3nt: TGTGCCAGCAGCGCGGGGAACGAGCAGTACTTC
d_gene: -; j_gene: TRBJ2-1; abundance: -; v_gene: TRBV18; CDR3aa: CASSRIGASSYNEQFF; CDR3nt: TGTGCCAGCTCCCGCATTGGAGCGAGCTCCTACAATGAGCAGTTCTTC
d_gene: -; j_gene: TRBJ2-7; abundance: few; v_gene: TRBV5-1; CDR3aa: CASSLRSGTLIYEQYF; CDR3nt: TGCGCCAGCAGCTTGCGCTCCGGGACTTTAATATACGAGCAGTACTTC
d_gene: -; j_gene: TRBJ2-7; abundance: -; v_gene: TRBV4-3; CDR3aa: CASSQDRGGDRQYF; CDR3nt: TGCGCCAGCAGCCAAGATCGTGGAGGGGACAGACAGTACTTC
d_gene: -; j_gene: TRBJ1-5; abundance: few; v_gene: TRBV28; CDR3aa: CASSSSSQGGNNQPQHF; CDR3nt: TGTGCCAGCAGTTCCTCCTCCCAGGGCGGTAACAATCAGCCCCAGCATTTT
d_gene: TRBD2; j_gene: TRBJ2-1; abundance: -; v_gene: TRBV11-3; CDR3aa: CASSLDGGLAGGLYNEQFF; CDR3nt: TGTGCCAGCAGCTTAGATGGGGGACTAGCGGGCGGACTTTACAATGAGCAGTTCTTC
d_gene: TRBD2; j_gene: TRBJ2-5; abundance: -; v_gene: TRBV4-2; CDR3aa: CASSHRLAGGPQETQYF; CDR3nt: TGTGCCAGCAGCCACCGACTAGCGGGGGGGCCTCAAGAGACCCAGTACTTC
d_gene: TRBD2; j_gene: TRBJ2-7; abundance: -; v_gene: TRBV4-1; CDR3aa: CASSQDREGVFSYEQYF; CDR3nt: TGCGCCAGCAGCCAAGATAGGGAGGGTGTTTTCTCCTACGAGCAGTACTTC
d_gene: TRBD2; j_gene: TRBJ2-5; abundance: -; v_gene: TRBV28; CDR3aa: CASSPQETSGTQETQYF; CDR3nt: TGTGCCAGCAGTCCCCAAGAGACTAGCGGGACCCAAGAGACCCAGTACTTC
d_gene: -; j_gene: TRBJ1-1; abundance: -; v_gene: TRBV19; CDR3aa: CASSIPRTEAFF; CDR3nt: TGTGCCAGTAGTATTCCCCGGACTGAAGCTTTCTTT
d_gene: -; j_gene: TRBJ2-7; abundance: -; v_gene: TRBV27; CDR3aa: CASSPTGGHEQYF; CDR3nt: TGTGCCAGCAGCCCGACCGGGGGACACGAGCAGTACTTC
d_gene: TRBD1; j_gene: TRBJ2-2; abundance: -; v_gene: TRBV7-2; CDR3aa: CASSRTGYTGELFF; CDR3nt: TGTGCCAGCAGCCGGACAGGGTACACCGGGGAGCTGTTTTTT
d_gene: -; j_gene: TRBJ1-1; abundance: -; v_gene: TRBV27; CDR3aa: CASSLRSGGLGTEAFF; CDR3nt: TGTGCCAGCAGTTTAAGGTCGGGGGGCTTGGGCACTGAAGCTTTCTTT
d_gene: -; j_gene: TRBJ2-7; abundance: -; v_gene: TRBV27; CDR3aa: CASSFGGPSYEQYF; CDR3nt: TGTGCCAGCAGTTTCGGCGGTCCCTCCTACGAGCAGTACTTC
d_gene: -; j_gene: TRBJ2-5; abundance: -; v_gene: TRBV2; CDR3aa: CASSGNRASGETQYF; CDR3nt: TGTGCCAGCAGTGGGAATAGGGCATCAGGGGAGACCCAGTACTTC
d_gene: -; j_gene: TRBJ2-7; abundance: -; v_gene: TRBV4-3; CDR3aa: CASSQVRTSYEQYF; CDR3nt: TGCGCCAGCAGCCAAGTAAGAACATCCTACGAGCAGTACTTC
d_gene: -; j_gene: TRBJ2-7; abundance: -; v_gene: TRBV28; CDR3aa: CASSPPQGSSTLEQYF; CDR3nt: TGTGCCAGCAGCCCGCCTCAGGGTTCATCTACTCTCGAGCAGTACTTC
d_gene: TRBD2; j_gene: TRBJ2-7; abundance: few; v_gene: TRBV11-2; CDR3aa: CASSLEGGGAYEQYF; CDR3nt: TGTGCCAGCAGCTTAGAGGGGGGGGGTGCCTACGAGCAGTACTTC
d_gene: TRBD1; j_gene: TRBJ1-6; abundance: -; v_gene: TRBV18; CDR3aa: CASSPLGQGNNSPLNF; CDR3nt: TGTGCCAGCTCACCATTGGGACAGGGCAATAATTCACCCCTCAACTTT